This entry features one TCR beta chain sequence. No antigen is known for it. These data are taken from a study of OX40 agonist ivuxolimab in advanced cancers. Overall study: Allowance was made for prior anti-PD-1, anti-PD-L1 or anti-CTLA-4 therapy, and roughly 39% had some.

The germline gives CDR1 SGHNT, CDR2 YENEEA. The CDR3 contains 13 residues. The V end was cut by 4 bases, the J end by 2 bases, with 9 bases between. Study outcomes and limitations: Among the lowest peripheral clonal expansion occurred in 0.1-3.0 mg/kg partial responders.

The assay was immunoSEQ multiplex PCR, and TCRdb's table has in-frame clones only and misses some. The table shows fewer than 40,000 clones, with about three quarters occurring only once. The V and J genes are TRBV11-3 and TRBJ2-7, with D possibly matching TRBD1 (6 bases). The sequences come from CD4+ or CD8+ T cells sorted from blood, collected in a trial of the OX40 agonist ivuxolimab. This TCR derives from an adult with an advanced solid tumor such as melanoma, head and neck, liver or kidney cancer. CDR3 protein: CASSSDSPYEQYF. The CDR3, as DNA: TGTGCCAGCAGCTCGGACAGCCCCTACGAGCAGTACTTC.